Listed here are 23 T cell receptor beta chains from one sample, sequenced in a study of shared clonotypes between healthy human individuals. The protocol was immunoSEQ multiplex PCR, while the TCRdb copy is restricted to in-frame clones and leaves out a portion. The table has around 990,000 clones, around 77% seen once; the top ten hold more than 0.85%. The sequencing input was memory CD4+ T cells from PBMCs. The subset is: CD45RA-negative fraction. These receptors all come from a man between 18 and 35 years old in good health. Some clones in this sample may be carry-over from other donors' samples.

Regarding this clone: This CDR3 is also generated by other DNA sequences in the sample. This chain connects TRBV5-1 to TRBJ2-7; no reliable D call. The CDR3 consists of 14 residues. V lost 1 base, J lost 1 base, and 9 bases lay in between. From germline, CDR1 is SGHRS and CDR2 YFSETQ. The CDR3 coding sequence is TGCGCCAGCAGCTTGCGTCTGAATTCCTACGAGCAGTACTTC. This codes for CASSLRLNSYEQYF.

This clone occurred once. The chain links TRBV5-4 to TRBJ2-2; D is possibly TRBD2 (6 bases). The germline CDR1 and CDR2 sequences are SGHNT and YYREEE (reference sequence). The V gene lost 3 bases and the J gene lost 5 bases, with 14 bases spanning the gap. This CDR3 is 15 amino acids long. In DNA, the CDR3 is TGTGCCAGCAGCTGGGGAGAACGGGGGACCGGGGAGCTGTTTTTT. It encodes CASSWGERGTGELFF.

The J gene is TRBJ2-5, the V gene TRBV28; 10 bases are a match to TRBD2. V lost 5 bases and J lost 5; bases outside the gene matches: 8. The CDR3 contains 15 residues. Germline CDR1 reads MDHEN; CDR2 reads SYDVKM. The CDR3 loop is CASSQIGLADETQYF. CDR3 nucleotide sequence: TGTGCCAGCAGTCAAATAGGACTAGCGGATGAGACCCAGTACTTC.

This clone has only a few counts. The same CDR3 is also encoded by other DNA sequences in this sample. The V call is TRBV28, the J call TRBJ2-6, with D unresolved. The V gene's germline CDR1 is MDHEN and CDR2 SYDVKM. The CDR3 length is 13 residues. Trimming stripped 8 bases from V and 1 base from J, with 6 bases between. The CDR3 DNA sequence: TGTGCCAGCTTCGGGTCTGGGGCCAACGTCCTGACTTTC. This sequence encodes CASFGSGANVLTF. Filled out from reference TRBV28 and TRBJ2-6, the complete variable domain reads DVKVTQSSRYLVKRTGEKVFLECVQDMDHENMFWYRQDPGLGLRLIYFSYDVKMKEKGDIPEGYSVSREKKERFSLILESASTNQTSMYLCASFGSGANVLTFGAGSRLTVL.

About this clone itself: A much larger clone sits a single nucleotide away, making a read error possible. V and J are TRBV7-3 and TRBJ1-1, with TRBD1 as a possible D gene (6 bases). This CDR3 is built from 14 residues. Trimming took 1 base from V and 1 from J, leaving 7 bases between them. Germline V CDR1 and CDR2: SGHTA, FQGTGA. Here the CDR3 DNA reads TGTGCCAGCAGCTTAATGGGGGCGAACACTGAAGCTTTCTTT. Residues: CASSLMGANTEAFF.

The chain carries TRBV5-1 and TRBJ2-7, with D unresolved. The CDR3 sequence is 14 residues long. Between the trimmed V and J ends, which lost 4 bases and 0 bases, there was a span of 11 bases. Germline V CDR1 and CDR2: SGHRS, YFSETQ. The CDR3 region has the DNA TGCGCCAGCAGCCGCCCCGGAAGCTCCTACGAGCAGTACTTC. Translated, it gives CASSRPGSSYEQYF.

The chain joins TRBV30 to TRBJ2-3; 10 bases match TRBD2. V trimming: 7 bases; J trimming: 3 bases; junction bases outside the gene matches: 4. This CDR3 is built from 13 residues. CDR1 and CDR2 from the germline V gene are GTSNPN and SVGIG (reference sequence). CDR3 coding DNA: TGTGCCTTACTAGCGGGAAGAACAGATACGCAGTATTTT. It encodes CALLAGRTDTQYF.

This clone occurred many times. This sequence joins TRBV27 and TRBJ1-2; a possible D gene is TRBD1 (5 bases). Germline lookup yields CDR1 MNHEY and CDR2 SMNVEV (reference sequence). V was trimmed by 2 bases and J by 5 bases, leaving 12 bases between them. The CDR3 has 14 residues. DNA of the CDR3: TGTGCCAGCAGTTTAGGGGGGTTTCCTTATGGCTACACCTTC. Residues: CASSLGGFPYGYTF.

Worth noting for this clone: Mismatch with germline at one junction end may stem from a read error. The V call is TRBV2, the J call TRBJ1-2; D ambiguous. The germline V gene has CDR1 SNHLY and CDR2 FYNNEI. The CDR3 runs to 12 residues. The CDR3 protein is CVSSESYYGYTF. The CDR3 DNA sequence: TGTGTCAGCAGTGAATCGTATTATGGCTACACCTTC.

This clone was detected a few times. This chain uses TRBV9 with TRBJ2-3; D is ambiguous. This CDR3 contains 15 residues. V was shortened by 3 bases and J by 4 bases, with 15 bases between the two germline ends. Germline CDR1 SGDLS, CDR2 YYNGEE. Here the CDR3 reads CASSGQSVQADTQYF. The CDR3 nucleotides read TGTGCCAGCAGCGGCCAGAGTGTTCAGGCAGATACGCAGTATTTT. Based on the CDR3 plus reference TRBV9 and TRBJ2-3, the full variable domain is DSGVTQTPKHLITATGQRVTLRCSPRSGDLSVYWYQQSLDQGLQFLIQYYNGEERAKGNILERFSAQQFPDLHSELNLSSLELGDSALYFCASSGQSVQADTQYFGPGTRLTVL.

The chain is built from TRBV9 and TRBJ1-5, with a weak D call TRBD1 (6 bases). V was pared by 2 bases and J by 0 bases, with 9 bases between. CDR3 length: 15 residues. Germline values: CDR1 SGDLS, CDR2 YYNGEE. CDR3 amino acids: CASSVGQYSNQPQHF. In DNA, the CDR3 is TGTGCCAGCAGCGTCGGACAGTATAGCAATCAGCCCCAGCATTTT.

The chain joins TRBV5-1 to TRBJ2-3, with a weak D call TRBD1 (6 bases). The CDR3 loop spans 14 amino acids. CDR1 is SGHRS, CDR2 YFSETQ, per germline. V lost 3 bases and J lost 5, with 13 bases in between. The CDR3 is CASSSGEGGDTQYF. CDR3 bases: TGCGCCAGCAGCTCAGGGGAAGGAGGAGATACGCAGTATTTT. Variable domain in full (rest from reference TRBV5-1 and TRBJ2-3): KAGVTQTPRYLIKTRGQQVTLSCSPISGHRSVSWYQQTPGQGLQFLFEYFSETQRNKGNFPGRFSGRQFSNSRSEMNVSTLELGDSALYLCASSSGEGGDTQYFGPGTRLTVL.

The chain employs TRBV15 and TRBJ1-4; 7 nucleotides align to TRBD1. J gave up 7 bases and V 5 bases, and 4 bases lay outside the gene matches. CDR3 length equals 13 residues. Germline CDR1 reads LNHNV; CDR2 reads YYDKDF (reference sequence). CDR3 amino acids: CATSGNRGEKLFF. The CDR3 DNA reads TGTGCCACCAGCGGGAACAGGGGTGAAAAACTGTTTTTT.

In its sample, this clone was seen once. This chain uses TRBV18 with TRBJ2-3, with D uncertain. The V gene's germline CDR1 is KGHSH and CDR2 LQKENI. V was clipped by 2 bases and J by 2 bases, with 8 bases between them. The CDR3 length is 14 residues. CDR3: CASSPTRDTDTQYF. The CDR3 nucleotides read TGTGCCAGCTCACCAACAAGGGACACAGATACGCAGTATTTT.

This chain links TRBV5-1 with TRBJ1-4, with D unclear. Trimming shortened V by 1 base and J by 8 bases, and 12 bases separated the two germline ends. The CDR3 is 14 residues long. Germline CDR1 and CDR2: SGHRS and YFSETQ. Here the CDR3 reads CASSLTAGPEKLFF. In nucleotides, the CDR3 is TGCGCCAGCAGCTTGACGGCGGGCCCGGAAAAACTGTTTTTT.

The V gene is TRBV9, the J gene TRBJ2-7, with 13 positions matching TRBD2. Germline CDR1 and CDR2: SGDLS and YYNGEE. J was trimmed by 5 bases and V by 1 base; bases with no gene match: 6. The CDR3 covers 16 residues. The CDR3 loop reads CASSVLGLAGVDEQYF. The CDR3 bases are TGTGCCAGCAGCGTATTAGGACTAGCGGGAGTGGACGAGCAGTACTTC. Filled out from reference TRBV9 and TRBJ2-7, the complete variable domain reads DSGVTQTPKHLITATGQRVTLRCSPRSGDLSVYWYQQSLDQGLQFLIQYYNGEERAKGNILERFSAQQFPDLHSELNLSSLELGDSALYFCASSVLGLAGVDEQYFGPGTRLTVT.

The chain carries TRBV7-3 and TRBJ2-3; D ambiguous. In germline, CDR1 is SGHTA, CDR2 FQGTGA. V dropped 5 bases and J dropped 5 bases, with 17 bases sitting between them. The CDR3 runs to 15 residues. Written as DNA, the CDR3 is TGTGCCAGCAGCAGAAACACCGGAGAGCGAGATACGCAGTATTTT. The encoded protein is CASSRNTGERDTQYF.

V usage is TRBV7-8 and J usage is TRBJ2-7, with D maybe TRBD1 (6 bases). The length of the CDR3 is 16 residues. Trimming shortened V by 5 bases and J by 4 bases, and 21 bases separated the two germline ends. Germline CDR1 SGHVS, CDR2 FQNEAQ. The CDR3 DNA follows: TGTGCCAGCAGCCCCCAGGGGAACGCAGGAGTATACGAGCAGTACTTC. Protein: CASSPQGNAGVYEQYF.

V and J are TRBV2 and TRBJ2-1; D perhaps matches TRBD2 (5 bases). V was shortened by 8 bases and J by 0 bases, with 11 bases between the two germline ends. CDR1 and CDR2 from the germline V gene are SNHLY and FYNNEI. CDR3 length: 14 amino acids. The DNA for the CDR3 is TGTGCCAGCGTCCCCGGGAACTCCTACAATGAGCAGTTCTTC. Translated: CASVPGNSYNEQFF.

This clone was observed once. The chain links TRBV11-2 to TRBJ2-1; 14 bases align to TRBD2. J gave up 2 bases and V 5 bases, and 8 bases lay outside the gene matches. Germline-derived CDR1 and CDR2 are SGHAT and FQNNGV. This CDR3 comprises 18 residues. The CDR3 nucleotides are TGTGCCAGCAGCCCCAGGGGACTAGCGGGAGATCCCTACAATGAGCAGTTCTTC. Residues: CASSPRGLAGDPYNEQFF.

Comment on this clone: The junction and the germline gene differ at one end; a read error may be behind it. V is TRBV7-9 and J is TRBJ1-5; D ambiguous. The CDR3 sequence is 13 residues long. Germline V lookup: CDR1 SEHNR, CDR2 FQNEAQ (reference sequence). This CDR3 is CASSLEANRPQHF. The CDR3, as DNA: TGTGCCAGCAGCTTAGAGGCTAATCGGCCCCAGCATTTT.

The chain combines TRBV7-9 with TRBJ2-3, with 8 bases fitting TRBD2. Germline CDR1 and CDR2: SEHNR and FQNEAQ (reference sequence). With V trimmed by 1 base and J by 14 bases, 2 bases remained unmatched. This CDR3 is 11 amino acids long. The CDR3 reads CASSLERELYF. DNA for the CDR3: TGTGCCAGCAGCTTAGAGCGGGAGTTGTATTTT.

This chain connects TRBV27 to TRBJ2-3; 10 positions agree with TRBD2. V was pared by 2 bases and J by 5 bases, with 13 bases of the junction left unmatched. Per germline, CDR1 MNHEY and CDR2 SMNVEV (reference sequence). CDR3 size: 18 residues. CDR3 sequence (DNA): TGTGCCAGCAGTTTACGACGGTGGCTAGCGGGAGAGGTAGATACGCAGTATTTT. Residues: CASSLRRWLAGEVDTQYF.